The rows below give T cell receptor beta chains drawn from one sample of a study of response to subunit inactivated influenza vaccine. Each CDR3 protein gets one entry after TCRdb re-called the RT-PCR reads with MiXCR. The sample lists around 540,000 distinct CDR3 sequences, 12% occurring once. The sequencing here drew on PBMCs from blood, taken on the day of vaccination. The receptors here all came from a man aged 45-65 years who received an inactivated influenza vaccine. Both conserved end residues are part of each CDR3. A D gene is named only where the DNA matches it firmly. Only some rows state a clone size, as once, few, many or a class for expanded clones.

>TRBJ2-2|TRBV4-3|few|.
TGCGCCAGCAGCCAAGGGGAACTACCATCGGGGGAGCTGTTTTTT
CASSQGELPSGELFF
>TRBJ2-7|TRBV21-1|.|.
TGTGCCAGCAAAGGACAGGAACTACGAGAGCAGTACTTC
CASKGQELREQYF
>TRBJ2-5|TRBV11-2|few|TRBD1
TGTGCCAGCGGGGGACAGGGGGCGAGGGAGACCCAGTACTTC
CASGGQGARETQYF
>TRBJ2-7|TRBV15|few|TRBD2
TGTGCCACCAGCCCCGGACTAGTTGGCGAGCAGTACTTC
CATSPGLVGEQYF
>TRBJ2-1|TRBV6-2/TRBV6-3|few|TRBD2
TGTGCCAGCAGTTACGGAGAGTGGGAGGGTCCCAATGAGCAGTTCTTC
CASSYGEWEGPNEQFF
>TRBJ2-3|TRBV5-4|many|.
TGTGCCAGCAGCTTGGATGATACGCAGTATTTT
CASSLDDTQYF
>TRBJ1-5|TRBV12-3/TRBV12-4|few|TRBD1
TGTGCCAGCAGTTCTCCGGGACAGGGTGCTAATCAGCCCCAGCATTTT
CASSSPGQGANQPQHF
>TRBJ2-2|TRBV4-3|many|.
TGCGCCAGCAGCCACGGGCAGAACACCGGGGAGCTGTTTTTT
CASSHGQNTGELFF
>TRBJ2-4|TRBV21-1|few|.
TGTGCCAGCAGCAAAGTGTGTGGGAAAAACATTCAGTACTTC
CASSKVCGKNIQYF
>TRBJ2-1|TRBV5-6|few|.
TGTGCCAGCAGCTCTATTGGCGGGGGCCATAACAATGAGCAGTTCTTC
CASSSIGGGHNNEQFF
>TRBJ2-3|TRBV9|few|.
TGTGCCAGCAGCGTAGGGCCAGCGCGGGTTACAGATACGCAGTATTTT
CASSVGPARVTDTQYF
>TRBJ2-7|TRBV7-2|.|.
TGTGCCAGCAGCTTTGGTTTTGGGGGGTACGAGCAGTACTTC
CASSFGFGGYEQYF
>TRBJ1-2|TRBV29-1|.|.
TGCAGCGTTGAGGACAGAGGGTATGGCTACACCTTC
CSVEDRGYGYTF
>TRBJ2-3|TRBV4-2|few|TRBD2
TGTGCCAGCAGCCAAGCCGCAGGACTAGCGGGATATACAGATACGCAGTATTTT
CASSQAAGLAGYTDTQYF
>TRBJ2-5|TRBV7-2|few|TRBD2
TGTGCCAGCACGGTGGGGACTAGTGAAACCCAGTACTTC
CASTVGTSETQYF
>TRBJ2-1|TRBV28|few|.
TGTGCCAGCAGCCTACCGGGATACGGCAATGAGCAGTTCTTC
CASSLPGYGNEQFF
>TRBJ2-1|TRBV20-1|few|TRBD2
TGCAGTGCTGGGCTGTGGGGGGGTGAGCAGTTCTTC
CSAGLWGGEQFF
>TRBJ1-1|TRBV19|.|.
TGTGCCACCAAAACGGGTGCTGAAGCTTTCTTT
CATKTGAEAFF
>TRBJ2-3|TRBV18|few|TRBD1
TGTGCCAGCTCACCACGAGGACAGGGAGGTGGCACAGATACGCAGTATTTT
CASSPRGQGGGTDTQYF
>TRBJ2-3|TRBV20-1|once|.
TGCAGTGCCCTTAATCTGACGGGCGTCAATACGCAGTATTTT
CSALNLTGVNTQYF
>TRBJ2-7|TRBV29-1|.|.
TGCAGCGTGGGACTAATGGGGACAGGCGCAGAGCAGTACTTC
CSVGLMGTGAEQYF
>TRBJ1-1|TRBV6-1|.|.
TGTGCCACCTCGGGACGGGGCATGAACACTGAAGCTTTCTTT
CATSGRGMNTEAFF
>TRBJ2-2|TRBV6-2/TRBV6-3|.|.
TGTGCCAGCAGTTACTTTTCCTCCGGGGAGCTGTTTTTT
CASSYFSSGELFF
>TRBJ2-2|TRBV5-4|.|TRBD2
TGTGCCAGCAGCTTGGTTACTAGCGGGAGGATCCGCACCGGGGAGCTGTTTTTT
CASSLVTSGRIRTGELFF
>TRBJ2-1|TRBV6-1|.|.
TGTGCCAGCGGAGTTGGGGGGTGTCGCAATGAGCAGTTCTTC
CASGVGGCRNEQFF
>TRBJ2-7|TRBV4-1|.|TRBD2
TGCGCCAGCAGCCGGTTTGAGGGGAGGATAGCGGGATCGAGAAATTACGAGCAGTACTTC
CASSRFEGRIAGSRNYEQYF
>TRBJ1-2|TRBV7-2|.|.
TGTGCCAGCAGCTTACTCGGGACACCAATTAACTATGGCTACACCTTC
CASSLLGTPINYGYTF
>TRBJ2-7|TRBV3-1|few|.
TGTGCCAGCAGCTCAGGAGGGAGGTGGGAGCAGTACTTC
CASSSGGRWEQYF
>TRBJ1-5|TRBV20-1|.|TRBD1
TGCAGTGCTAGAGATGGGACAGGGAACAATCAGCCCCAGCATTTT
CSARDGTGNNQPQHF
>TRBJ2-7|TRBV6-2/TRBV6-3|.|TRBD1
TGTGCCAGCAGCCCTACACCACAGGGGTGGACCTACGAGCAGTACTTC
CASSPTPQGWTYEQYF
>TRBJ2-3|TRBV20-1|.|TRBD1
TGCAGTGCTAATCCGACAGGGGGATTAGGGACAGATACGCAGTATTTT
CSANPTGGLGTDTQYF
>TRBJ1-2|TRBV20-1|.|.
TGCAGTGCTAGACTATCGGGGGGGAGAAATGGCTACACCTTC
CSARLSGGRNGYTF
>TRBJ1-5|TRBV4-2|few|.
TGTGCCAGCAACAAGGATTATTTTGCCCCCAGGGCTCCCCAGCATTTT
CASNKDYFAPRAPQHF
>TRBJ1-6|TRBV10-3|.|.
TGTGCCATCAGTGAACTGGCCGGGGGCTCCTATAATTCACCCCTCCACTTT
CAISELAGGSYNSPLHF
>TRBJ2-3|TRBV4-1|few|.
TGCGCCAGCAGCCAAGAGTCATACTCTAGCACAGATACGCAGTATTTT
CASSQESYSSTDTQYF
>TRBJ2-1|TRBV7-6|.|TRBD1
TGTGCCAGCAGCCGAGGGACAGGGACGGCTGAAAATGAGCAGTTCTTC
CASSRGTGTAENEQFF
>TRBJ2-1|TRBV10-3|few|.
TGTGCCATTCGGAGCGGAAGCTCCTACAATGAGCAGTTCTTC
CAIRSGSSYNEQFF
>TRBJ1-2|TRBV20-1|.|.
TGCAGTGCTAGAGGAGGGCTCAATGTAGGGCCCTATGGCTACACCTTC
CSARGGLNVGPYGYTF
>TRBJ2-3|TRBV20-1|few|TRBD2
TGCAGTGCAAGGGCTAGCGGCGGGGATACGCAGTATTTT
CSARASGGDTQYF
>TRBJ1-5|TRBV5-1|many|.
TGCGCCAGCAGCTTGATGGGGGATCAGCCCCAGCATTTT
CASSLMGDQPQHF
>TRBJ2-7|TRBV10-3|few|TRBD1
TGTGCCACCCTCCGACAGGGTGATGGCGAGCAGTACTTC
CATLRQGDGEQYF
>TRBJ1-1|TRBV15|few|.
TGTGCCACCAGCAGAGATATGGTTAACACTGAAGCTTTCTTT
CATSRDMVNTEAFF
>TRBJ1-2|TRBV19|few|.
TGTGCCAGTAGCCCGGGGGCTCTCCCCGGCTACACCTTC
CASSPGALPGYTF
>TRBJ2-3|TRBV28|.|TRBD2
TGTGCCAGCAGTTTAGCCCCGGGACTAGCGGGAGGGCCGGAATCCGCAGATACGCAGTATTTT
CASSLAPGLAGGPESADTQYF
>TRBJ1-1|TRBV27|many|.
TGTGCCAGCAGTCCAAACCGGGATTCTGGGACTGAAGCTTTCTTT
CASSPNRDSGTEAFF
>TRBJ2-1|TRBV10-3|few|.
TGTGCCATCAGTGGTAGACAGGCAGAGCAGTTCTTC
CAISGRQAEQFF
>TRBJ1-4|TRBV4-1|few|.
TGCGCCAGCAGCCAAGAGATAGACGCAACTAATGAAAAACTGTTTTTT
CASSQEIDATNEKLFF
>TRBJ2-7|TRBV28|many|.
TGTGCCAGCAGTTTTTTCGGGTCAGGACCCGCCTACGAGCAGTACTTC
CASSFFGSGPAYEQYF
>TRBJ2-7|TRBV20-1|many|TRBD2
TGCAGTGCTAGAGAGGGTAGCGGGAGGAGCGAGCAGTACTTC
CSAREGSGRSEQYF
>TRBJ2-1|TRBV29-1|.|.
TGCAGCGCGAGCGTTGCATCCTACAATGAGCAGTTCTTC
CSASVASYNEQFF
>TRBJ2-1|TRBV5-1|many|TRBD2
TGCGCCACCCGCGCCGGGGGGGAGTACAATGAGCAGTTCTTC
CATRAGGEYNEQFF
>TRBJ1-1|TRBV7-2|few|.
TGTGCCAGCAGATTAAGAGGTGATGATGAAGCTTTCTTT
CASRLRGDDEAFF
>TRBJ2-1|TRBV15|.|.
TGTGCCACCAGCAGAGACAGGGTCTTAGATGAGCAGTTCTTC
CATSRDRVLDEQFF
>TRBJ1-4|TRBV12-3/TRBV12-4|few|.
TGTGCCAGCACCACCCCCGGCCTCGTAGGAAAACTGTTTTTT
CASTTPGLVGKLFF
>TRBJ2-1|TRBV6-2/TRBV6-3|many|TRBD2
TGTGCCAGCAGTTCCGGGACTAGCCTAGCCTACAATGAGCAGTTCTTC
CASSSGTSLAYNEQFF
>TRBJ2-1|TRBV7-2|.|TRBD2
TGTGCCAGCAGCTACGGACTAGCTTACAATGAGCAGTTCTTC
CASSYGLAYNEQFF